The source of this T cell receptor beta chain is a study of blood T cell repertoires in COVID-19. TCRdb's copy holds only in-frame clones and misses some; the assay was immunoSEQ multiplex PCR. Of around 300,000 clones listed, around 92% are singletons. From germline, CDR1 is MDHEN and CDR2 SYDVKM. V was pared by 3 bases and J by 5 bases, with 13 bases between. The CDR3 has 14 residues. This clone has more than one count but fewer than ten. The material sequenced was PBMCs or T cells enriched from blood (not recorded which). The clonotype comes from a woman between 55 and 75 years old who had recovered from COVID-19. This rearrangement joins TRBV28 to TRBJ1-2; the D is unclear. The CDR3 nucleotides are TGTGCCAGCAGTTTGGGAACTGGGGAGTATGGCTACACCTTC. It is translated as CASSLGTGEYGYTF.